This T cell receptor beta chain was sequenced during a study of cytomegalovirus exposure and HLA in healthy donors (dated by TCRdb to 2015 to 2018). The study in broad terms: According to a later analysis, one platform produced both the roughly 120 validation repertoires and the 670 or so repertoires of the first cohort. The study aimed to test whether signatures of past pathogen exposure could be identified by cataloging public T cell receptors. To predict cytomegalovirus infection status, the study brought together high-throughput TCR immunosequencing, statistical association of individual TCRs with disease status, and machine learning. A separate validation cohort of 90 to 150 different subjects was used in addition to the approximately 610-subject first cohort. Here is what the overall study found, with its caveats: A total of 150 to 200 TCR beta chains were listed by the study as associated with cytomegalovirus. While some public TCRs were present in many individuals, most TCR sequences turned up only very rarely across donors. A few of the identified cytomegalovirus-associated TCR beta chains were confirmed in vitro to be specific for cytomegalovirus antigens. The authors suggested that the approach could potentially be extended to other disease states and immunological phenotypes. The classifier was reported to diagnose cytomegalovirus status with high specificity and sensitivity in both the original cohort and the validation cohort. In a later analysis, TCRs clustered in the first cohort were found to also tend to co-occur in the approximately 120 validation repertoires, with approximately 93% of cluster scores above 0. A later analysis lacked HLA typing for the validation cohort, so it scored co-occurrence in that cohort across all 130 or so repertoires.

For CDR1 and CDR2, the germline V gene lists MGHRA and YSYEKL. The CDR3, cysteine through phenylalanine, is 15 amino acids long. CDR3 DNA only is kept here, 45 bases in frame from base 1. V is pruned by 2 bases and J by 2 bases, leaving 2 bases of the junction without a gene match. The library was produced with the immunoSEQ multiplex PCR assay. For the original study's pipeline: A statistical classification framework was built to diagnose cytomegalovirus status from the catalog of TCR beta chain sequences. The table was pulled from immuneACCESS by TCRdb, which kept in-frame rearrangements only. Such tables lose some clones; where checked, under half of the loss comes from unresolved V genes, and the rest has no known cause. V, J and clone size are those of that table, while D and trimming were read from the DNA. The sample table records roughly 300,000 clones; roughly 90% of these occur just once. The ten largest clones add up to about 1.2% of the sample.

Separate from the roughly 650-subject first cohort, the validation cohort of about 130 subjects was the group to which the donors belonged. For this clone: Its antigen remains undetermined. One base away there is no much larger clone; base qualities are not given.

The receptor comes from a young woman in good health and CMV-seropositive. Sequences were obtained from PBMCs. This chain joins TRBV4-1 to TRBJ2-3, with TRBD2 matching 9 junction bases. The CDR3 protein is CASSQLAGITDTQYF. The DNA sequence is given as TGCGCCAGCAGCCAACTAGCGGGGATCACAGATACGCAGTATTTT.